The 23 T cell receptor beta chains below all came from one sample that was sequenced in a study of cytomegalovirus exposure and HLA in healthy donors. The PCR had 60 Vbeta and 13 Jbeta primers. Sequencing was performed with immunoSEQ multiplex PCR; in TCRdb, only in-frame clones are kept and a portion is missing. The data contain around 220,000 clones, about 79% of them singletons. The sample comprised PBMCs. The receptors stem from a man younger than 30 in good health and CMV-seronegative.

The rearrangement uses TRBV4-2 and TRBJ1-2; 8 bases align to TRBD1. The V gene's germline CDR1 is LGHNA and CDR2 YNFKEQ. The CDR3 is 15 residues long. Trimming took 4 bases from V and 5 from J; bases not matched to a gene: 9. The chain's CDR3 is CASSLDRDRKYGYTF. The CDR3 DNA reads as TGTGCCAGCAGCCTTGACCGGGACAGGAAATATGGCTACACCTTC.

The V call is TRBV29-1, the J call TRBJ1-1, with a weak D call TRBD1 (6 bases). The V and J ends lost 6 bases and 2 bases respectively, with 16 bases between them. Looked up from germline, CDR1 is SQVTM and CDR2 is ANQGSEA. The CDR3 loop spans 14 amino acids. Written as DNA, the CDR3 is TGCAGCGTAATGACGGGAGGGGGAAACACTGAAGCTTTCTTT. Residues: CSVMTGGGNTEAFF.

V is TRBV7-2 and J is TRBJ2-7, with 11 bases aligning to TRBD2. This CDR3 contains 17 residues. V was pared by 5 bases and J by 2 bases, with 11 bases of the junction left unmatched. Germline values: CDR1 SGHTA, CDR2 FQGNSA. The DNA for the CDR3 is TGTGCCAGCAGCGTCACTAGCGGGAGTTTGGCGGCCTACGAGCAGTACTTC. Protein sequence: CASSVTSGSLAAYEQYF.

The chain has TRBV2 and TRBJ2-7; 10 bases line up with TRBD1. This CDR3 is built from 14 residues. CDR1 and CDR2 (germline): SNHLY, FYNNEI. V lost 4 bases and J lost 3; bases outside the gene matches: 3. The CDR3 spells CASSGQGAVYEQYF. In nucleotides, the CDR3 is TGTGCCAGCAGTGGACAGGGGGCGGTCTACGAGCAGTACTTC.

The rearrangement links TRBV29-1 to TRBJ1-3, with a weak D call TRBD1 (5 bases). The CDR3 runs to 19 residues. Germline assignment: CDR1 SQVTM and CDR2 ANQGSEA. Trimming shortened V by 6 bases and J by 0 bases, and 27 bases separated the two germline ends. The CDR3 sequence: CSVIWVKDRQFSSGNTIYF. The CDR3 DNA reads TGCAGCGTCATTTGGGTCAAGGATCGACAGTTCAGCTCTGGAAACACCATATATTTT.

The chain recombines TRBV11-1 with TRBJ1-2; 8 bases agree with TRBD1. Germline CDR1 and CDR2: SGHAT and FQDESV (reference sequence). Trimming cost V 4 bases and J 8 bases; bases outside gene matches: 15. The CDR3 totals 16 residues. In DNA form, the CDR3 reads TGTGCCAGCAGCTCGCAACAGGACAGGGTAGAGCGCGGCTACACCTTC. This encodes CASSSQQDRVERGYTF. Looking up the rest from reference TRBV11-1 and TRBJ1-2 gives the full variable domain: EAEVAQSPRYKITEKSQAVAFWCDPISGHATLYWYRQILGQGPELLVQFQDESVVDDSQLPKDRFSAERLKGVDSTLKIQPAELGDSAMYLCASSSQQDRVERGYTFGSGTRLTVV.

A single count supports this clone. The chain recombines TRBV29-1 with TRBJ1-1; no clear D. From germline, CDR1 is SQVTM and CDR2 ANQGSEA. V shed 7 bases and J shed 0 bases, with 12 bases lying between them. The CDR3 loop spans 13 amino acids. CDR3 protein: CSATGSLNTEAFF. CDR3 bases: TGCAGCGCTACCGGGAGCCTGAACACTGAAGCTTTCTTT.

The V and J genes are TRBV10-3 and TRBJ1-1; D gene uncertain. CDR1 ENHRY and CDR2 SYGVKD come from the germline V gene. There are 16 residues in the CDR3. V lost 10 bases and J 0 bases, leaving 21 bases between the germline ends. For the CDR3, the DNA is TGTGCCACCCCTCTCAAATCGACGAGGATGAACACTGAAGCTTTCTTT. Its translation is CATPLKSTRMNTEAFF.

The sample holds a few counts of this clone. The rearrangement links TRBV10-3 to TRBJ2-3, with 8 nucleotides matching TRBD1. Germline V gene data show CDR1 as ENHRY and CDR2 as SYGVKD. After removal of 6 bases from V and 3 bases from J, the junction contained 5 bases not matched to a gene. There are 14 residues in the CDR3. DNA for the CDR3: TGTGCCATCAGAGGACAGGGTTCAACAGATACGCAGTATTTT. Translation: CAIRGQGSTDTQYF.

The V and J genes are TRBV5-4 and TRBJ2-5; D call uncertain. The DNA end lines up better with TRBJ2-7; the J call may be wrong. This CDR3 is 15 amino acids long. Germline V gene lookup returns CDR1 SGHNT and CDR2 YYREEE (reference sequence). CDR3 amino acids: CASSPYGSFSYEQYF. The CDR3 coding sequence is TGTGCCAGCAGCCCTTACGGTTCATTCTCCTACGAGCAGTACTTC.

The chain recombines TRBV5-1 with TRBJ2-7, with 11 nucleotides matching TRBD1. V lost 4 bases and J lost 7; bases outside the gene matches: 4. CDR1 is SGHRS, CDR2 YFSETQ, per germline. The CDR3 contains 13 residues. In nucleotides, the CDR3 is TGCGCCAGCAGCGGACAGGGGGCGCATGAGCAGTACTTC. Amino acid sequence: CASSGQGAHEQYF.

The chain has TRBV5-1 and TRBJ2-7; 8 positions agree with TRBD2. The ends lost 0 bases at V and 2 bases at J; junction bases unmatched: 7. The CDR3 is 16 amino acids. Germline lookup yields CDR1 SGHRS and CDR2 YFSETQ. CDR3 nucleotide sequence: TGCGCCAGCAGCTTGGAGACGGGAGGGCCAGCCTACGAGCAGTACTTC. It encodes CASSLETGGPAYEQYF.

J is TRBJ2-7 and V is TRBV27; the match to TRBD2 covers 13 bases. The CDR3 has 16 amino acids. Per germline, CDR1 MNHEY and CDR2 SMNVEV (reference sequence). Trimming at V came to 4 bases and at J to 0 bases, leaving 3 bases not matched to a gene. In DNA form, the CDR3 reads TGTGCCAGCAGTTGGGGACTAGCGGGAAGCTCCTACGAGCAGTACTTC. It yields the protein CASSWGLAGSSYEQYF.

V and J are TRBV12-1 and TRBJ2-7; the DNA was not compared with TRBD2, the D call given in the table. TRBV12-1 is recorded as a pseudogene. The CDR3 sequence is 15 residues long. CDR3 region: CASSSAEAARYEQYF. The CDR3 DNA reads as TGTGCCAGCAGCTCAGCGGAAGCGGCTAGGTACGAGCAGTACTTC.

The chain uses TRBV19 and TRBJ1-2, with D uncertain. Germline V gives CDR1 LNHDA, CDR2 SQIVND (reference sequence). This CDR3 has 13 amino acids. Trimming left V 5 bases short and J 12 bases short, with 19 bases between. CDR3 residues: CASSPRPGRTDTF. The CDR3 DNA sequence: TGTGCCAGTAGTCCTCGGCCGGGGAGAACGGACACCTTC.

The DNA of the CDR3 is TGTGCCAGCAGCTCAACTGGAAACACCATATATTTT. Amino acid sequence: CASSSTGNTIYF. The chain carries TRBV11-3 and TRBJ1-3; D gene unclear. Germline values: CDR1 SGHNT, CDR2 YENEEA. The CDR3 has 12 amino acids. The ends were cut back, 4 bases at V and 2 bases at J, with 3 bases in the middle.

The gene calls are TRBV5-6 and TRBJ2-3; D unclear. The V end lost 1 base, the J end lost 9 bases, and 9 bases lay between the germline ends. Germline V gives CDR1 SGHDT, CDR2 YYEEEE. The CDR3 has 12 residues. In DNA, the CDR3 is TGTGCCAGCAGCTTGAGAGCTCCGACGCAGTATTTT. It translates to CASSLRAPTQYF.

V gene TRBV11-1 combines with J gene TRBJ1-4; D unresolved. The germline CDR1 and CDR2 sequences are SGHAT and FQDESV (reference sequence). Trimming left V 0 bases short and J 2 bases short, with 10 bases between. The CDR3 totals 16 residues. CDR3 sequence (DNA): TGTGCCAGCAGCTTAGCGCGCGGGAGGACTAATGAAAAACTGTTTTTT. Translation: CASSLARGRTNEKLFF. The whole variable domain, remainder taken from reference TRBV11-1 and TRBJ1-4, is EAEVAQSPRYKITEKSQAVAFWCDPISGHATLYWYRQILGQGPELLVQFQDESVVDDSQLPKDRFSAERLKGVDSTLKIQPAELGDSAMYLCASSLARGRTNEKLFFGSGTQLSVL.

This clone was observed once. This rearrangement joins TRBV25-1 to TRBJ1-3; 9 nucleotides align to TRBD1. V was clipped by 7 bases and J by 2 bases; unmatched bases: 9. The germline gives CDR1 MGHDK, CDR2 SYGVNS. The CDR3 length is 16 residues. CDR3 region: CASTPRDRDAGNTIYF. DNA of the CDR3: TGTGCCAGCACCCCCCGGGACAGGGATGCTGGAAACACCATATATTTT.

The CDR3 sequence is CASSISDGGDYGYTF. Here the CDR3 DNA reads TGTGCCAGCAGCATCTCAGACGGCGGCGACTATGGCTACACCTTC. The rearrangement links TRBV7-9 to TRBJ1-2; D remains ambiguous. Trimming pared 5 bases from V and 3 bases from J, leaving 16 bases between. This CDR3 has 15 amino acids. Germline loops: CDR1 SEHNR, CDR2 FQNEAQ (reference sequence).

This clone turned up a few times. The CDR3 nucleotides are TGCGCCAGCAGCGATATTAAGGGTCTAGCTCAAGGCAGTGAGCAGTTCTTC. Translating it yields CASSDIKGLAQGSEQFF. The chain is built from TRBV5-1 and TRBJ2-1; maybe TRBD2 (5 bases). The CDR3 extends over 17 amino acids. Germline V gene sequence: CDR1 SGHRS, CDR2 YFSETQ. The germline V and J ends were trimmed by 4 bases and 9 bases, with 26 bases remaining between them.

This clone was seen a single time. The chain combines TRBV27 with TRBJ1-2, with D unclear. With 6 bases removed from V and 6 bases from J, the gap between germline ends came to 8 bases. Germline assignment: CDR1 MNHEY and CDR2 SMNVEV (reference sequence). There are 11 residues in the CDR3. CDR3 DNA sequence: TGTGCCAGCAGACATATCGATGGCTACACCTTC. It encodes CASRHIDGYTF.

The chain links TRBV10-3 to TRBJ1-4; D might be TRBD1 (5 bases). The CDR3 extends over 13 amino acids. Germline CDR1 is ENHRY and CDR2 is SYGVKD. Trimming took off 6 bases at V and 3 bases at J, with 8 bases between the two ends. The CDR3 bases are TGTGCCATCAGAGGACAATCTAATGAAAAACTGTTTTTT. Residues: CAIRGQSNEKLFF.